The next 13 T cell receptor beta chains were all read from a single sample in a study of radiation and T cells in renal cell carcinoma. The protocol was immunoSEQ multiplex PCR, while the TCRdb copy is restricted to in-frame clones and leaves out a portion. The sample records 100,000 to 150,000 clones, over 75% being singletons. The time point was: blood 2 weeks post-SBRT. As to treatment: 15 Gy SBRT to primary tumor, nephrectomy 4 weeks later. This specimen was blood, taken from a patient whose treatment included radiotherapy and nephrectomy. Receptors originate from a man aged 45-65 years with renal cell carcinoma.

The J gene is TRBJ2-7, the V gene TRBV5-4, with 7 bases lining up with TRBD2. Germline V gives CDR1 SGHNT, CDR2 YYREEE (reference sequence). The CDR3 covers 15 residues. Unmatched junction bases numbered 9, after V lost 4 bases and J lost 2 bases. CDR3 residues: CASSPRAGLTYEQYF. Written as DNA, the CDR3 is TGTGCCAGCAGCCCGCGAGCGGGGTTAACCTACGAGCAGTACTTC.

This chain joins TRBV7-9 and TRBJ1-2; TRBD1 might be the D (5 bases). Germline V CDR1 and CDR2: SEHNR, FQNEAQ (reference sequence). The V gene lost 3 bases and the J gene lost 1 base, with 9 bases spanning the gap. The CDR3 loop spans 14 amino acids. Here the CDR3 DNA reads TGTGCCAGCAGCTTGACAGCGATTAACTATGGCTACACCTTC. Protein sequence: CASSLTAINYGYTF.

This rearrangement joins TRBV4-2 to TRBJ2-2, with 7 bases matching TRBD2. Looked up from germline, CDR1 is LGHNA and CDR2 is YNFKEQ. The length of the CDR3 is 16 residues. With V trimmed by 3 bases and J by 2 bases, 6 bases remained unmatched. CDR3 in amino acids: CASSQGSGANTGELFF. The CDR3 coding sequence is TGTGCCAGCAGCCAGGGGAGCGGGGCAAACACCGGGGAGCTGTTTTTT.

This clone was observed a few times. The chain uses TRBV7-6 and TRBJ2-1, with D hard to call. Germline assignment: CDR1 SGHVS and CDR2 FNYEAQ. Trimming pared 0 bases from V and 15 bases from J, leaving 15 bases between. The CDR3 is 13 residues long. The CDR3 spells CASSLAGSPRWFF. In nucleotides, the CDR3 is TGTGCCAGCAGCTTAGCAGGGTCGCCCCGGTGGTTCTTC.

In regard to this clone: The sample contains more than one DNA sequence encoding this CDR3. This sequence joins TRBV19 and TRBJ2-3; 7 positions agree with TRBD1. Per the germline V gene, CDR1 is LNHDA and CDR2 is SQIVND (reference sequence). The CDR3 consists of 13 residues. The V and J ends lost 5 bases and 4 bases, in that order; junction bases with no gene match: 3. In DNA, the CDR3 is TGTGCCAGTAGTTCGCAGGGGGCAGATACGCAGTATTTT. This codes for CASSSQGADTQYF. Full variable domain (rest looked up from reference TRBV19 and TRBJ2-3): DGGITQSPKYLFRKEGQNVTLSCEQNLNHDAMYWYRQDPGQGLRLIYYSQIVNDFQKGDIAEGYSVSREKKESFPLTVTSAQKNPTAFYLCASSSQGADTQYFGPGTRLTVL.

This clone was found a few times. V usage is TRBV11-2 and J usage is TRBJ1-2, with 8 bases aligning to TRBD1. This CDR3 region has 14 residues. Germline CDR1 reads SGHAT; CDR2 reads FQNNGV. V gave up 5 bases and J gave up 4 bases; unmatched junction bases: 6. CDR3 protein: CASSPDRVGYGYTF. The CDR3 DNA follows: TGTGCCAGCAGCCCGGACAGGGTTGGCTATGGCTACACCTTC.

The chain links TRBV6-4 to TRBJ1-2; maybe TRBD1 (6 bases). The CDR3 contains 13 residues. Germline assignment: CDR1 MRHNA and CDR2 SNTAGT. V was pared by 9 bases and J by 7 bases, with 18 bases between. Written as DNA, the CDR3 is TGTGCCAGTTCAAACTCAGGGGTAACTGGCTACACCTTC. Protein product: CASSNSGVTGYTF.

The V gene is TRBV19, the J gene TRBJ2-2, with D perhaps TRBD1 (5 bases). The CDR3 sequence is 14 residues long. Trimming took 5 bases from V and 6 from J, leaving 13 bases between them. Germline-derived CDR1 and CDR2 are LNHDA and SQIVND (reference sequence). The CDR3 is CASSVTVGAGELFF. As DNA, the CDR3 is TGTGCCAGTAGTGTGACCGTAGGGGCCGGGGAGCTGTTTTTT.

The chain employs TRBV10-3 and TRBJ2-2; 8 bases align to TRBD1. The ends lost 0 bases at V and 6 bases at J; junction bases unmatched: 12. The germline gives CDR1 ENHRY, CDR2 SYGVKD. The CDR3 has 18 amino acids. The CDR3 DNA sequence: TGTGCCATCAGTGAGTCCCCCTTTCAGGGGGCCTCAGCCGGGGAGCTGTTTTTT. It encodes CAISESPFQGASAGELFF.

This chain uses TRBV7-9 with TRBJ2-7; no reliable D call. The V end lost 4 bases, the J end lost 2 bases, and 12 bases lay between the germline ends. The germline V gene encodes CDR1 SEHNR and CDR2 FQNEAQ (reference sequence). The CDR3 sequence is 14 residues long. The CDR3 protein is CASSSNQLAYEQYF. In DNA form, the CDR3 reads TGTGCCAGCAGCTCAAACCAATTAGCCTACGAGCAGTACTTC.

V gene TRBV6-5 combines with J gene TRBJ1-3, with D unresolved. There are 13 residues in the CDR3. Per the germline V gene, CDR1 is MNHEY and CDR2 is SVGAGI. The V end was cut by 9 bases, the J end by 0 bases, with 9 bases between. Here the CDR3 DNA reads TGTGCCAGTCGCGGTTTCTCTGGAAACACCATATATTTT. Translated: CASRGFSGNTIYF.

The V call is TRBV7-8, the J call TRBJ2-2; D is perhaps TRBD1 or TRBD2 (6 bases each). This CDR3 comprises 13 residues. V lost 7 bases to trimming and J lost 6 bases, with 12 bases between them. In germline, CDR1 is SGHVS, CDR2 FQNEAQ. Written as DNA, the CDR3 is TGTGCCAGCAACCTTGGGGGGCCCGGGGAGCTGTTTTTT. Translation gives CASNLGGPGELFF.

The rearrangement joins TRBV30 to TRBJ1-6; possible D gene TRBD1, 6 bases. The CDR3 extends over 16 amino acids. Germline CDR1 reads GTSNPN; CDR2 reads SVGIG (reference sequence). V was pared by 2 bases and J by 3 bases, with 14 bases between. The CDR3 DNA follows: TGTGCCTGGAGTCTCATCGACAGGAGCTATAATTCACCCCTCCACTTT. It encodes CAWSLIDRSYNSPLHF.